This T cell receptor (beta chain) was identified during a study of CD8+ T cells in alopecia areata. Study-level background: Grafts of skin from C3H/HeJ donors aged roughly 6-12 months with spontaneous alopecia went to female C3H/HeJ mice aged roughly 7-10 weeks. Findings and limits, study-wide: Relative to normal scalp, lesional scalp, especially alopecia totalis/universalis, showed higher clonality. Whereas mice showed it more clearly, TCR sharing across patients was murkier, possibly because of HLA.

The CDR3 is 14 residues long. The germline V gene has CDR1 NSHNY and CDR2 SYGAGN. V lost 7 bases and J lost 1; bases outside the gene matches: 4. Following extraction, RNA underwent reverse transcription to cDNA, which served as the sequencing template. Using immunoSEQ multiplex PCR, the repertoire was profiled, and TCRdb retains in-frame clones only, with some absent. Observed in the sample are around 300,000 clones, none of them singletons. This clone was seen only a few times. Antigen specificity is unknown. A read error may be the cause here, since a much bigger clone is one base away. Gene names denote mouse genes. The read gets to within 4 residues of the CDR3 end, and the germline J gene fills in the rest. The sorting of pooled cutaneous lymph node cells relied on CD4, CD8alpha, NKG2D, NKG2ACE and other markers.

Material: CD4+ T cells sorted from a lymph node. The chain employs TRBV13-1 and TRBJ2-2; 7 positions match TRBD1. The clonotype comes from a C3H/HeJ mouse with alopecia areata. Strain MHC haplotype: H2-k. The CDR3 reads CASGGTVNTGQLYF. The sequenced CDR3 bases are TGTGCCAGCGGTGGGACAGTAAACACCGGG.